The clone carrying this T cell receptor beta chain was observed a few times. These data are taken from a study of blood T cells in healthy people across ages. Using a J-beta primer mix together with a sample-barcoded 5' primer, a second PCR was run for roughly 7 to 12 cycles. TCRdb reanalysed the 5' RACE reads using MiXCR and keeps one entry per CDR3 protein. The table lists about 500,000 distinct CDR3 sequences, less than 25% of them singletons. The CDR3 spans 15 residues. With V trimmed by 0 bases and J by 7 bases, 7 bases remained unmatched. The germline CDR1 and CDR2 sequences are SGHTA and FQGTGA. The same sample was also used in a study of T cells of mothers and their children. That work contributes: Related pairs of mothers and children showed slightly higher, non-significant overlap versus unrelated pairs.

The sample consisted of blood. The clonotype comes from a boy between 10 and 17 years old in good health. This rearrangement joins TRBV7-3 to TRBJ2-5; 8 bases agree with TRBD2. CDR3 protein: CASSLTGGLGGTQYF. As DNA, the CDR3 is TGTGCCAGCAGCTTAACGGGGGGACTAGGCGGGACCCAGTACTTC. Combining the CDR3 with reference TRBV7-3 and TRBJ2-5 gives the whole variable domain GAGVSQTPSNKVTEKGKYVELRCDPISGHTALYWYRQSLGQGPEFLIYFQGTGAADDSGLPNDRFFAVRPEGSVSTLKIQRTERGDSAVYLCASSLTGGLGGTQYFGPGTRLLVL.